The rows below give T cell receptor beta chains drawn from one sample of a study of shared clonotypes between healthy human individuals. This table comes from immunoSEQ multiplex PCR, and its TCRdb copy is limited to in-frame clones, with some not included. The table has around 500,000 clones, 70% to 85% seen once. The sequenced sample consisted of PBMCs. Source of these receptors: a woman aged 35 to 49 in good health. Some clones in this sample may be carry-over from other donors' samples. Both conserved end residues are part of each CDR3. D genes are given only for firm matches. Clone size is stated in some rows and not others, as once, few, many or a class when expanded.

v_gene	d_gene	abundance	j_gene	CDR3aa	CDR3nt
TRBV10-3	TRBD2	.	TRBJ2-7	CAISERGLAGKYEQYF	TGTGCCATCAGTGAGAGGGGACTAGCGGGAAAGTACGAGCAGTACTTC
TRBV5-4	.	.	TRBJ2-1	CASSLYGLHNEQFF	TGTGCCAGCAGCTTGTACGGATTACACAATGAGCAGTTCTTC
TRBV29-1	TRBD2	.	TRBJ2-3	CSVGIDRREGLADTQYF	TGCAGCGTTGGGATTGATCGGCGGGAGGGCCTGGCAGATACGCAGTATTTT
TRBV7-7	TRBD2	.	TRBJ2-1	CASSLELAGYNEQFF	TGTGCTAGCAGCTTAGAACTAGCGGGTTACAATGAGCAGTTCTTC
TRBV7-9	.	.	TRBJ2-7	CASSLAGQGLSEQYF	TGTGCCAGCAGCTTAGCGGGTCAAGGCCTCAGCGAGCAGTACTTC
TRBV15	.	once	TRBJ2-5	CATSRRQDLLRETQYF	TGTGCCACCAGCAGAAGACAGGATTTACTCAGAGAGACCCAGTACTTC
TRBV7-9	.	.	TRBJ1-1	CASSLVPNTEAFF	TGTGCCAGCAGCTTAGTTCCGAACACTGAAGCTTTCTTT
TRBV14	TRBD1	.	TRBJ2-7	CASRKPTQGDPEQYF	TGTGCCAGCAGAAAACCGACACAGGGGGACCCCGAGCAGTACTTC
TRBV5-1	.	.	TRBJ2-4	CASSRGTADIQYF	TGCGCCAGCAGCCGCGGGACAGCGGACATTCAGTACTTC
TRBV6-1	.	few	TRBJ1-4	CASSPDPPGEKLFF	TGTGCCAGCAGTCCGGACCCCCCGGGGGAAAAACTGTTTTTT
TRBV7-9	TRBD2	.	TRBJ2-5	CASSDSGRETQYF	TGTGCCAGCAGCGATAGCGGGAGAGAGACCCAGTACTTC
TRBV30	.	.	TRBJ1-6	CAWGGNYNSPLHF	TGTGCCTGGGGTGGCAACTATAATTCACCCCTCCACTTT
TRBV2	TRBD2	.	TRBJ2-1	CASIRVVAGGGSYNEQFF	TGTGCCAGCATTAGGGTAGTAGCGGGAGGGGGGTCCTACAATGAGCAGTTCTTC
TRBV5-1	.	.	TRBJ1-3	CASSLVPDARSGNTIYF	TGCGCCAGCAGCTTGGTTCCGGACGCCCGATCTGGAAACACCATATATTTT
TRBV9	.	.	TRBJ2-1	CASSAPGRSNEQFF	TGTGCCAGCAGCGCTCCGGGCCGGTCCAATGAGCAGTTCTTC
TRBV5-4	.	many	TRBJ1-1	CASSLDRLNTEAFF	TGTGCCAGCAGCTTGGACAGACTGAACACTGAAGCTTTCTTT
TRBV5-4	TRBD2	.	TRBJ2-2	CASSWSGNNGELFF	TGTGCCAGCAGCTGGAGCGGGAATAACGGGGAGCTGTTTTTT
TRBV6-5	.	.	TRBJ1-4	CASSYVRGNEKLFF	TGTGCCAGCAGTTACGTCCGGGGGAATGAAAAACTGTTTTTT
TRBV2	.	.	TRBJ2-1	CASRALGDEQFF	TGTGCCTCCAGGGCCCTGGGCGATGAGCAGTTCTTC
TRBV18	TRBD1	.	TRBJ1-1	CASSPIDRGYTEAFF	TGTGCCAGCTCACCAATCGACAGGGGGTACACTGAAGCTTTCTTT
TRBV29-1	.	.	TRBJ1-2	CSVGREVGYTF	TGCAGCGTTGGGAGAGAAGTAGGCTACACCTTC
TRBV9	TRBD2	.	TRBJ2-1	CASSVGTSGSTGEQFF	TGTGCCAGCAGCGTAGGGACTAGCGGGAGTACCGGTGAGCAGTTCTTC
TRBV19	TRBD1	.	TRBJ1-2	CASSGDRGGYGYTF	TGTGCCAGTAGTGGGGACAGGGGTGGCTATGGCTACACCTTC